A single sample gave rise to the 8 T cell receptor beta chains below, sequenced in a study of Japanese encephalitis immunity and Zika vaccine responses. For roughly 6 days, PBMCs labeled with CFSE were cultured with peptide pools at approximately 1 ug/mL each. Live CD56-CD19-CD16-CD3+CD4+ cells with low CFSE were sorted unfixed as proliferating CD4 T cells. TCRdb called the 5' RACE reads again in MiXCR, with one record for every CDR3 protein. Seen here are 350 to 450 distinct CDR3 sequences, approximately 8.9% observed once, and the top ten hold 40% to 45%. Sequencing used antigen-activated CD4+ T cells from blood, cultured, obtained during a Zika inactivated vaccine study. The receptors come from an adult woman who received an inactivated Zika virus vaccine.

By share, this clonotype counts as medium-sized (0.01 to 0.1%). The gene calls are TRBV7-2 and TRBJ2-1, with D perhaps matching TRBD1 (6 bases). The germline V gene has CDR1 SGHTA and CDR2 FQGNSA. The CDR3 contains 15 residues. V lost 1 base, J lost 5 bases, and 12 bases lay in between. The DNA of the CDR3 is TGTGCCAGCAGCTTAGATAGGGGGTCTCACAATGAGCAGTTCTTC. Protein: CASSLDRGSHNEQFF.

By share of the sample, this clonotype is medium-sized. The chain employs TRBV28 and TRBJ1-6, with TRBD1 as a possible D gene (5 bases). V was clipped by 9 bases and J by 8 bases, with 17 bases between them. The CDR3 consists of 14 residues. CDR1 and CDR2 from the germline V gene are MDHEN and SYDVKM. CDR3 sequence (DNA): TGTGCCAGTACGGGGGGGAGGGACCATTCACCCCTCCACTTT. Its protein is CASTGGRDHSPLHF.

This clonotype is categorized as large. The chain joins TRBV9 to TRBJ2-1; 9 positions match TRBD1. Germline CDR1 reads SGDLS; CDR2 reads YYNGEE. J was trimmed by 1 base and V by 4 bases; bases with no gene match: 6. The CDR3 has 16 amino acids. CDR3 coding DNA: TGTGCCAGCAGCACAACCGGGACAGGGTCCTACAATGAGCAGTTCTTC. Translating it yields CASSTTGTGSYNEQFF.

This clonotype is judged medium-sized (0.01 to 0.1%). The chain has TRBV7-2 and TRBJ1-2; D ambiguous. CDR1 is SGHTA and CDR2 is FQGNSA in the germline V gene. V lost 5 bases to trimming and J lost 0 bases, with 10 bases between them. The CDR3 length is 14 residues. Written as DNA, the CDR3 is TGTGCCAGCAGCCTACAATCAGCTAACTATGGCTACACCTTC. As protein: CASSLQSANYGYTF.

In the case of this clonotype: Since the CDR3 does not end with the conserved phenylalanine or tryptophan, this likely comes from a read error. It is unclear where the CDR3 begins or ends on the DNA, so no DNA is shown, and the CDR3 is as TCRdb lists it. The chain couples TRBV6-5 to TRBJ2-2; TRBD1, the table's D call, lacks a check against the DNA. Germline V gene sequence: CDR1 MNHEY, CDR2 SVGAGI. The CDR3 has 15 residues if both end residues are counted. The CDR3 region is CASTRPGSNTGELCV.

This clonotype is hyperexpanded. This chain links TRBV2 with TRBJ2-4; no definite D call. V lost 2 bases to trimming and J lost 8 bases, with 13 bases between them. There are 14 residues in the CDR3. The germline V gene has CDR1 SNHLY and CDR2 FYNNEI. DNA for the CDR3: TGTGCCAGCAGTGAACGGATCTCGGCGGACATTCAGTACTTC. It specifies CASSERISADIQYF.

Relative to its sample, this clonotype is large. The chain links TRBV28 to TRBJ1-6, with D uncertain. The CDR3 length is 13 residues. From germline, CDR1 is MDHEN and CDR2 SYDVKM. The V gene lost 5 bases and the J gene lost 5 bases, with 7 bases spanning the gap. CDR3 loop: CASSPGDNSPLHF. The CDR3 DNA is TGTGCCAGCAGTCCCGGGGATAATTCACCCCTCCACTTT.

This clonotype occurred many times. The rearrangement joins TRBV6-6 to TRBJ2-3; D is unclear. CDR1 and CDR2 (germline): MNHNY, SVGAGI (reference sequence). The CDR3 is 14 amino acids. Trimming left V 2 bases short and J 1 base short, with 7 bases between. This CDR3 reads CASSYLSRTDTQYF. The CDR3 DNA reads TGTGCCAGCAGTTACCTCTCCCGCACAGATACGCAGTATTTT.